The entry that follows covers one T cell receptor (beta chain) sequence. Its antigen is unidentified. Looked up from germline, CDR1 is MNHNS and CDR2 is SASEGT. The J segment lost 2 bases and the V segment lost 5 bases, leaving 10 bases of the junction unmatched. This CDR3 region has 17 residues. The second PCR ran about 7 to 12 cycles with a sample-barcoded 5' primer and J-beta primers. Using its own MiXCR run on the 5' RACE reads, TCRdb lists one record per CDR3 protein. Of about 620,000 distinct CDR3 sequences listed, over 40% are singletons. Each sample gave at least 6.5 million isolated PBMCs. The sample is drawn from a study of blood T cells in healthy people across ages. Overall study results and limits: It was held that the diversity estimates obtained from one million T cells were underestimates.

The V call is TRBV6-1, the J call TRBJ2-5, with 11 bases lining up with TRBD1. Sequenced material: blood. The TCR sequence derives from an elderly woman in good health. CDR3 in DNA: TGTGCCAGCAGTCGCGGACAGGGGGCCCTTGGGCAAGAGACCCAGTACTTC. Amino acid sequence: CASSRGQGALGQETQYF.